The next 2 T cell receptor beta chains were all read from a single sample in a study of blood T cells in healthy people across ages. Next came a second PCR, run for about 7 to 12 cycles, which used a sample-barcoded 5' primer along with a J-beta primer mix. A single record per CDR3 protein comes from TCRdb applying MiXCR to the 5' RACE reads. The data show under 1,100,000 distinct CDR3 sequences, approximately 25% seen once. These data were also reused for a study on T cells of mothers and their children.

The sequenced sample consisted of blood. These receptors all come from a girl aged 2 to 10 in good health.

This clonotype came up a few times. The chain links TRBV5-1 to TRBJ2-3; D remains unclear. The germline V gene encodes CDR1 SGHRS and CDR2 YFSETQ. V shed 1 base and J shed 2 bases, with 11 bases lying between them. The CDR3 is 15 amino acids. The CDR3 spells CASSLNLFPTDTQYF. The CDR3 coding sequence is TGCGCCAGCAGCTTGAATCTATTTCCCACAGATACGCAGTATTTT.

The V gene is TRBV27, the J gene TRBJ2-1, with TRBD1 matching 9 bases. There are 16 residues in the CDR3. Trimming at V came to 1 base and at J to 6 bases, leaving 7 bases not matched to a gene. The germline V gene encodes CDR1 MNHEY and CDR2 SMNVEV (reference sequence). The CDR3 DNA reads TGTGCCAGCAGTTTATTGCCGGGACAGGGAAGCAATGAGCAGTTCTTC. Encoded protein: CASSLLPGQGSNEQFF.